This T cell receptor beta chain was recovered during a study of technical replicates of blood from a few donors. Generated by immunoSEQ multiplex PCR, the TCRdb table keeps only in-frame clones and is missing some. The table has some 68,000 clones, just under 95% seen once. Germline lookup yields CDR1 SGHDT and CDR2 YYEEEE. The CDR3 has 15 residues. After removal of 4 bases from V and 0 bases from J, the junction contained 6 bases not matched to a gene. The TCR originated in a human donor in good health. The sample comprised T cells isolated from PBMCs. The rearrangement links TRBV5-6 to TRBJ2-7; 8 bases map to TRBD1. The CDR3 protein is CASSPGTGSSYEQYF. The CDR3 bases are TGTGCCAGCAGCCCAGGGACAGGAAGCTCCTACGAGCAGTACTTC.